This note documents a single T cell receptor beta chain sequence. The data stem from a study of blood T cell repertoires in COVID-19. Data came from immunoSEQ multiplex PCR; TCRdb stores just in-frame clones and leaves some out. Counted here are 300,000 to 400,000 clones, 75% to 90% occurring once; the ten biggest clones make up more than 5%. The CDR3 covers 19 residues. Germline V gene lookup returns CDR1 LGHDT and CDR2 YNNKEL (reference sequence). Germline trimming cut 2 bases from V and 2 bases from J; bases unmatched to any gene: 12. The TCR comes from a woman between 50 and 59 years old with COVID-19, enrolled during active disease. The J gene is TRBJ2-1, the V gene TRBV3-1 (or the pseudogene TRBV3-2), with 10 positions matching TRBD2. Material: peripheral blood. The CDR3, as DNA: TGTGCCAGCAGCCAAACCGGAGCGGGAGGGCCTTCAACCTACAATGAGCAGTTCTTC. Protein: CASSQTGAGGPSTYNEQFF.